The 25 T cell receptor beta chains below all came from one sample that was sequenced in a study of T cells in Graves' hyperthyroidism and ophthalmopathy. Amplification of TCR beta CDR3 regions was performed using RNA transcripts as template. The TCR CDR3 was amplified in a first-round RT-PCR using the HTBI primer set. MiXCR, applied by TCRdb to the multiplex PCR reads, yields one record per CDR3 protein. The table lists around 660,000 distinct CDR3 sequences, over 40% of them singletons. Sequenced input: peripheral blood or thyroid tissue (not recorded which). The receptors originated from an adult man with Graves' disease, either hyperthyroidism or ophthalmopathy (not recorded which).

This clonotype was seen a few times. This chain uses TRBV7-8 with TRBJ1-3; no clear D gene. Trimming took off 1 base at V and 2 bases at J, with 12 bases between the two ends. Germline CDR1 SGHVS, CDR2 FQNEAQ. This CDR3 contains 16 residues. DNA for the CDR3: TGTGCCAGCAGCTTAGGTACAGCAATTACTGGAAACACCATATATTTT. It translates to CASSLGTAITGNTIYF. The full variable domain, in which reference TRBV7-8 and TRBJ1-3 provide the parts outside the CDR3, is GAGVSQSPRYKVAKRGQDVALRCDPISGHVSLFWYQQALGQGPEFLTYFQNEAQLDKSGLPSDRFFAERPEGSVSTLKIQRTQQEDSAVYLCASSLGTAITGNTIYFGEGSWLTVV.

A note on this clonotype: Just one base apart from a much larger clone, this may be a read error. The CDR3 coding sequence is TGCGCCAGCAGAGACCGGGACAGGAGCCGAGAGACCCAGTACTTC. Translating gives CASRDRDRSRETQYF. The V call is TRBV10-2, the J call TRBJ2-5, with 8 bases that match TRBD1. Unmatched junction bases numbered 10, after V lost 6 bases and J lost 4 bases. The CDR3 covers 15 residues. Germline values: CDR1 WSHSY, CDR2 SAAADI.

This clonotype has a handful of counts. The DNA is omitted, as the CDR3 cannot be located on it reliably, and the CDR3 follows TCRdb's listing. This chain links TRBV5-1 with TRBJ1-6; the D call of TRBD1 is as the table states it, not checked on the DNA. The CDR3 length equals 17 residues, ends included. Germline CDR1 reads SGHRS; CDR2 reads YFSETQ. CDR3 amino acids: CASSLLQRGTTNSPLHF.

A few counts support this clonotype. The J gene is TRBJ1-1, the V gene TRBV20-1; D is ambiguous. The germline V and J ends were trimmed by 3 bases and 0 bases, with 5 bases remaining between them. The CDR3 spans 12 residues. Germline CDR1 DFQATT, CDR2 SNEGSKA (reference sequence). This CDR3 reads CSASDLNTEAFF. The CDR3 nucleotides read TGCAGTGCTAGTGACCTGAACACTGAAGCTTTCTTT.

The chain recombines TRBV4-1 with TRBJ1-1, with 12 bases fitting TRBD1. The CDR3 has 17 amino acids. Germline CDR1 and CDR2: MGHRA and YSYEKL. After removal of 2 bases from V and 5 bases from J, the junction contained 9 bases not matched to a gene. The CDR3 bases are TGCGCCAGCAGCCAACCGGGACAGGGGGCGCGCACTACTGAAGCTTTCTTT. Protein sequence: CASSQPGQGARTTEAFF.

The chain combines TRBV7-2 with TRBJ2-2; the match to TRBD2 covers 12 bases. CDR3 length equals 18 residues. The germline gives CDR1 SGHTA, CDR2 FQGNSA. V was pared by 0 bases and J by 6 bases, with 8 bases of the junction left unmatched. The CDR3 loop reads CASSLALAGGSGAGELFF. The CDR3 DNA sequence: TGTGCCAGCAGCTTAGCTCTAGCGGGAGGGAGCGGCGCCGGGGAGCTGTTTTTT.

The rearrangement links TRBV2 to TRBJ1-1; maybe TRBD1 (5 bases). CDR1 and CDR2 (germline): SNHLY, FYNNEI. Trimming left V 8 bases short and J 4 bases short, with 8 bases between. The CDR3 sequence is 11 residues long. The CDR3 here is CASSDSTEAFF. The CDR3, as DNA: TGTGCCAGCTCAGACAGCACTGAAGCTTTCTTT. Variable domain in full (rest from reference TRBV2 and TRBJ1-1): EPEVTQTPSHQVTQMGQEVILRCVPISNHLYFYWYRQILGQKVEFLVSFYNNEISEKSEIFDDQFSVERPDGSNFTLKIRSTKLEDSAMYFCASSDSTEAFFGQGTRLTVV.

The chain combines TRBV7-3 with TRBJ2-6; 7 bases align to TRBD1. V lost 4 bases to trimming and J lost 0 bases; unmatched junction nucleotides: 9. The CDR3 spans 18 residues. Germline V lookup: CDR1 SGHTA, CDR2 FQGTGA. The CDR3 DNA sequence: TGTGCCAGCAGCTCAATACAGGGGTTTGTCTCTGGGGCCAACGTCCTGACTTTC. This sequence encodes CASSSIQGFVSGANVLTF. Using reference TRBV7-3 and TRBJ2-6 for the parts outside the CDR3, the full variable domain is GAGVSQTPSNKVTEKGKYVELRCDPISGHTALYWYRQSLGQGPEFLIYFQGTGAADDSGLPNDRFFAVRPEGSVSTLKIQRTERGDSAVYLCASSSIQGFVSGANVLTFGAGSRLTVL.

The V gene is TRBV19, the J gene TRBJ2-2, with a weak D call TRBD1 (5 bases). V was shortened by 9 bases and J by 2 bases, with 13 bases between the two germline ends. Germline V gene data show CDR1 as LNHDA and CDR2 as SQIVND (reference sequence). The length of the CDR3 is 14 residues. Written as DNA, the CDR3 is TGTGCCAGCAGTGGCAGGGATAACACCGGGGAGCTGTTTTTT. Translating gives CASSGRDNTGELFF. Based on the CDR3 plus reference TRBV19 and TRBJ2-2, the full variable domain is DGGITQSPKYLFRKEGQNVTLSCEQNLNHDAMYWYRQDPGQGLRLIYYSQIVNDFQKGDIAEGYSVSREKKESFPLTVTSAQKNPTAFYLCASSGRDNTGELFFGEGSRLTVL.

This clonotype was observed a few times. The rearrangement uses TRBV7-9 and TRBJ1-1, with TRBD1 as a possible D gene (5 bases). This CDR3 contains 14 residues. V was trimmed by 0 bases and J by 6 bases, leaving 11 bases between them. CDR1 and CDR2 from the germline V gene are SEHNR and FQNEAQ (reference sequence). CDR3: CASSLAALGAEAFF. Here the CDR3 DNA reads TGTGCCAGCAGCTTAGCAGCCTTAGGGGCTGAAGCTTTCTTT.

This clonotype was seen ten or more times. The rearrangement links TRBV24-1 to TRBJ1-2; TRBD1 agrees at 7 bases. The CDR3 extends over 13 amino acids. V dropped 4 bases and J dropped 6; count of bases not matched to a gene: 4. The germline CDR1 and CDR2 sequences are KGHDR and SFDVKD. The CDR3 region has the DNA TGTGCCACCAGTGAAGCGGGACAGAATGGCTACACCTTC. This sequence encodes CATSEAGQNGYTF.

The chain is built from TRBV11-3 and TRBJ1-2; no clear D. Trimming pared 6 bases from V and 5 bases from J, leaving 19 bases between. This CDR3 has 15 amino acids. Looked up from germline, CDR1 is SGHNT and CDR2 is YENEEA. The CDR3 sequence: CASSLTSQAFYGYTF. The CDR3 DNA reads TGTGCCAGCAGTTTAACTTCCCAGGCCTTTTATGGCTACACCTTC.

The chain carries TRBV7-2 and TRBJ1-3; TRBD1 is a possible D gene (5 bases). V lost 6 bases and J 0 bases, leaving 15 bases between the germline ends. Germline V gene sequence: CDR1 SGHTA, CDR2 FQGNSA. This CDR3 is 16 amino acids long. In DNA, the CDR3 is TGTGCCAGCAGTCCGCGGACATACCCCTCTGGAAACACCATATATTTT. It codes for CASSPRTYPSGNTIYF.

The V call is TRBV7-9, the J call TRBJ1-5, with D perhaps TRBD1 (6 bases). Per the germline V gene, CDR1 is SEHNR and CDR2 is FQNEAQ (reference sequence). Deletions cut 8 bases from V and 7 bases from J, with 12 bases between. The length of the CDR3 is 12 residues. The CDR3 DNA is TGTGCCAGCGGTTGGCAGGGGCAGCCCCAGCATTTT. Encoded protein: CASGWQGQPQHF. Combining the CDR3 with reference TRBV7-9 and TRBJ1-5 gives the whole variable domain DTGVSQNPRHKITKRGQNVTFRCDPISEHNRLYWYRQTLGQGPEFLTYFQNEAQLEKSRLLSDRFSAERPKGSFSTLEIQRTEQGDSAMYLCASGWQGQPQHFGDGTRLSIL.

This clonotype was counted a few times. The chain links TRBV12-3 or TRBV12-4 to TRBJ1-6; D may be TRBD1 (6 bases). This CDR3 region has 17 residues. Trimming stripped 5 bases from V and 5 bases from J, with 19 bases between. The CDR3, as DNA: TGTGCCAGCAGTCTTCCATACCGGGACACCAATAATTCACCCCTCCACTTT. It is translated as CASSLPYRDTNNSPLHF.

The gene calls are TRBV9 and TRBJ1-3, with D unclear. The ends were cut back, 4 bases at V and 0 bases at J, with 8 bases in the middle. The CDR3 extends over 14 amino acids. Germline assignment: CDR1 SGDLS and CDR2 YYNGEE. The CDR3 here is CASSKPSSGNTIYF. The CDR3, as DNA: TGTGCCAGCAGCAAACCAAGCTCTGGAAACACCATATATTTT.

This clonotype was detected many times. The rearrangement links TRBV5-6 to TRBJ2-7, with 9 bases identical to TRBD1. Germline loops: CDR1 SGHDT, CDR2 YYEEEE. V lost 2 bases, J lost 2 bases, and 2 bases stayed unmatched. The CDR3 extends over 14 amino acids. The CDR3 protein is CASSFRQGAYEQYF. For the CDR3, the DNA is TGTGCCAGCAGCTTTCGACAGGGGGCCTACGAGCAGTACTTC.

Worth noting for this clonotype: This sequence may be a read error, since a much larger clone differs from it by one base. The V call is TRBV9, the J call TRBJ1-5; no clear D. The germline CDR1 and CDR2 sequences are SGDLS and YYNGEE. The CDR3 totals 14 residues. The CDR3 DNA reads TGTGCCAGCAGCGTAGGTAGTGGCAATCGGCCCCAGCATTTT. This sequence encodes CASSVGSGNRPQHF.

This clonotype was counted many times. The chain combines TRBV10-2 with TRBJ1-5; D unresolved. The CDR3 covers 13 residues. The germline V and J ends were trimmed by 6 bases and 3 bases, with 9 bases remaining between them. Germline V gene sequence: CDR1 WSHSY, CDR2 SAAADI. The CDR3 DNA reads TGCGCCAGCAGCATGGCAGACAATCAGCCCCAGCATTTT. This encodes CASSMADNQPQHF.

The V gene is TRBV7-8, the J gene TRBJ2-7; TRBD2 agrees at 10 bases. The germline V gene has CDR1 SGHVS and CDR2 FQNEAQ. Trimming cost V 0 bases and J 8 bases; bases outside gene matches: 7. The CDR3 totals 15 residues. CDR3 residues: CASSLALAGVYQQYF. The CDR3 nucleotides are TGTGCCAGCAGCTTAGCGCTAGCGGGGGTTTACCAGCAGTACTTC. Full variable domain (rest looked up from reference TRBV7-8 and TRBJ2-7): GAGVSQSPRYKVAKRGQDVALRCDPISGHVSLFWYQQALGQGPEFLTYFQNEAQLDKSGLPSDRFFAERPEGSVSTLKIQRTQQEDSAVYLCASSLALAGVYQQYFGPGTRLTVT.

This chain joins TRBV20-1 and TRBJ1-2; 10 bases align to TRBD1. CDR1 and CDR2 from the germline V gene are DFQATT and SNEGSKA (reference sequence). Losses at the gene ends were 5 bases for V and 8 bases for J; bases not matched to a gene: 5. The CDR3 contains 12 residues. CDR3: CSARQGAQGYTF. The CDR3 DNA reads as TGCAGTGCTCGACAGGGGGCTCAAGGCTACACCTTC.

In its sample, this clonotype was seen a few times. V and J are TRBV5-1 and TRBJ2-7; TRBD2 might be the D (6 bases). The CDR3 extends over 13 amino acids. V lost 5 bases and J lost 7, with 16 bases in between. Germline V gives CDR1 SGHRS, CDR2 YFSETQ. DNA for the CDR3: TGCGCCAGCAGACTAGCTACGATTGGTGAGCAGTACTTC. Translating it yields CASRLATIGEQYF.

This clonotype showed up many times. This chain connects TRBV29-1 to TRBJ2-5, with D perhaps matching TRBD2 (5 bases). V was clipped by 7 bases and J by 5 bases, with 11 bases between them. This CDR3 has 11 amino acids. CDR1 is SQVTM, CDR2 ANQGSEA, per germline. The CDR3 DNA reads as TGCAGCGGAGCGTCGGGGGAGACCCAGTACTTC. Its translation: CSGASGETQYF.

The genes are TRBV6-2 or TRBV6-3 and TRBJ2-7, with a possible D match to TRBD2 (6 bases). From germline, CDR1 is MNHEY and CDR2 SVGEGT. Trimming shortened V by 2 bases and J by 3 bases, and 11 bases separated the two germline ends. The CDR3 is 14 amino acids. The CDR3 nucleotides are TGTGCCAGCAGTTACGGCGGGGAGATCTACGAGCAGTACTTC. This encodes CASSYGGEIYEQYF.

V gene TRBV11-2 combines with J gene TRBJ1-5; D gene uncertain. Germline CDR1 reads SGHAT; CDR2 reads FQNNGV. V was pared by 0 bases and J by 4 bases, with 10 bases between. The CDR3 runs 15 residues. The CDR3, as DNA: TGTGCCAGCAGCTTAGATCAGCCGGGGAATCAGCCCCAGCATTTT. It yields the protein CASSLDQPGNQPQHF.